This is a list of T cell receptor beta chains from one sample in a study of OX40 agonist ivuxolimab in advanced cancers. The data were produced by immunoSEQ multiplex PCR, yet TCRdb's version contains in-frame clones alone and is incomplete. In the table there are around 26,000 clones, 65% to 90% of which are singletons. The sample in question was CD4+ or CD8+ T cells sorted from blood, obtained in a trial of the OX40 agonist ivuxolimab. These receptors were taken from an adult with an advanced solid tumor such as melanoma, head and neck, liver or kidney cancer. The CDR3 runs from the conserved cysteine through the conserved F or W. The D gene is left open where the match is weak. Clone size is given for some rows only: seen once, a few or many times, or a class if the clone is expanded.

.,TRBV28,TRBJ2-5,16,TRBD1,CASSFPLTGDGETQYF,TGTGCCAGCAGTTTCCCACTGACAGGGGATGGGGAGACCCAGTACTTC
.,TRBV5-4,TRBJ2-1,14,.,CASSLGLSYNEQFF,TGTGCCAGCAGCTTGGGACTTTCCTACAATGAGCAGTTCTTC
few,TRBV9,TRBJ2-2,12,.,CASSVSSGELFF,TGTGCCAGCAGCGTATCGTCCGGGGAGCTGTTTTTT
.,TRBV9,TRBJ2-3,14,.,CASSEETNSDTQYF,TGTGCCAGCAGCGAGGAGACTAATTCAGATACGCAGTATTTT
once,TRBV30,TRBJ2-2,13,.,CAWSVLGAGELFF,TGTGCCTGGAGTGTATTAGGGGCCGGGGAGCTGTTTTTT
.,TRBV7-9,TRBJ2-1,12,.,CASSSNYNEQFF,TGTGCCAGCAGCTCTAACTACAATGAGCAGTTCTTC
once,TRBV7-9,TRBJ2-7,13,.,CASSLSGTNEQYF,TGTGCCAGCAGCTTATCAGGTACCAACGAGCAGTACTTC
few,TRBV9,TRBJ1-1,16,TRBD1,CASSAGGGGAGTEAFF,TGTGCCAGCAGCGCAGGGGGAGGGGGCGCTGGGACTGAAGCTTTCTTT
.,TRBV6-6,TRBJ1-4,10,.,CASSFAKLFF,TGTGCCAGCAGTTTCGCAAAACTGTTTTTT
.,TRBV6-1,TRBJ1-5,15,.,CASSEEETEYQPQHF,TGTGCCAGCAGTGAAGAGGAGACAGAATATCAGCCCCAGCATTTT
.,TRBV9,TRBJ2-1,16,TRBD2,CASSVASGSEYNEQFF,TGTGCCAGCAGCGTAGCTAGCGGGAGCGAATACAATGAGCAGTTCTTC
.,TRBV5-1,TRBJ2-7,15,.,CASSTGRDLSYEQYF,TGCGCCAGCAGCACAGGCAGGGACCTCTCCTACGAGCAGTACTTC
.,TRBV10-3,TRBJ1-4,17,TRBD1,CAISESGRGLGSEKLFF,TGTGCCATCAGTGAGTCGGGCAGGGGGCTTGGAAGTGAAAAACTGTTTTTT
.,TRBV6-5,TRBJ2-7,15,.,CASSPTQGGYYEQYF,TGTGCCAGCAGTCCCACACAGGGAGGATATTACGAGCAGTACTTC
.,TRBV12-2,TRBJ1-3,20,.,CASRLAVDLRTETSGNTIYF,TGTGCAAGTCGCTTAGCTGTCGACTTAAGGACAGAAACCTCTGGAAACACCATATATTTT
.,TRBV6-5,TRBJ2-7,12,.,CASSRQIGEQYF,TGTGCCAGCAGCCGCCAGATCGGGGAGCAGTACTTC
few,TRBV6-5,TRBJ2-5,14,.,CASSTRTVGETQYF,TGTGCCAGCAGTACTCGGACAGTCGGAGAGACCCAGTACTTC
once,TRBV7-8,TRBJ2-5,14,.,CASSLESGQETQYF,TGTGCCAGCAGCTTAGAGTCGGGGCAAGAGACCCAGTACTTC
.,TRBV9,TRBJ2-5,14,.,CASSVARGWETQYF,TGTGCCAGCAGCGTAGCTAGGGGCTGGGAGACCCAGTACTTC
few,TRBV28,TRBJ2-1,15,TRBD1,CASSNWGQHYNEQFF,TGTGCCAGCAGTAACTGGGGACAGCACTACAATGAGCAGTTCTTC
.,TRBV28,TRBJ1-1,13,.,CASSLEQNTEAFF,TGTGCCAGCAGTTTGGAACAGAACACTGAAGCTTTCTTT
.,TRBV6-6,TRBJ2-7,15,TRBD1,CASSYLQGAQDEQYF,TGTGCCAGCAGTTATCTACAGGGGGCGCAGGACGAGCAGTACTTC
.,TRBV30,TRBJ2-7,14,TRBD2,CAWSVTGGTYEQYF,TGTGCCTGGAGTGTTACGGGAGGGACTTACGAGCAGTACTTC
.,TRBV2,TRBJ2-7,16,TRBD2,CASSEIAGEPSYEQYF,TGTGCCAGCAGTGAAATAGCGGGAGAACCGAGCTACGAGCAGTACTTC
.,TRBV6-5,TRBJ2-1,15,TRBD1,CASSWTGSSYNEQFF,TGTGCCAGCAGTTGGACAGGGTCCTCCTACAATGAGCAGTTCTTC
.,TRBV9,TRBJ2-1,15,.,CASSASGTNYNEQFF,TGTGCCAGCAGCGCCAGTGGGACAAACTACAATGAGCAGTTCTTC
.,TRBV21-1,TRBJ2-1,10,.,CAIGRGEQFF,TGTGCCATCGGCCGCGGCGAGCAGTTCTTC
.,TRBV5-4,TRBJ2-7,14,TRBD2,CASSRGTSGYEQYF,TGTGCCAGCAGCCGCGGGACTAGCGGGTACGAGCAGTACTTC
.,TRBV6-6,TRBJ1-1,15,TRBD1,CASSPGGSRNTEAFF,TGTGCCAGCAGCCCAGGGGGTTCAAGGAACACTGAAGCTTTCTTT
.,TRBV16,TRBJ2-7,17,TRBD1,CASSQFVETGGFDEQYF,TGTGCCAGCAGCCAATTTGTGGAGACAGGGGGATTCGACGAGCAGTACTTC